This passage covers 12 T cell receptor beta chains from one sample sequenced in a study of cytomegalovirus exposure and HLA in healthy donors. The PCR had 60 Vbeta and 13 Jbeta primers. The protocol was immunoSEQ multiplex PCR, while the TCRdb copy is restricted to in-frame clones and leaves out a portion. There are about 130,000 clones in the sample; about 80% occur only once, and around 8.9% lies in the top ten. Sample: PBMCs. These receptors came from a man aged 25 to 40 in good health and CMV-seropositive.

The rearrangement joins TRBV14 to TRBJ1-2; D is possibly TRBD1 (5 bases). The V end was cut by 0 bases, the J end by 8 bases, with 13 bases between. CDR1 and CDR2 (germline): SGHDN, FVKESK. This CDR3 comprises 14 residues. The CDR3 region has the DNA TGTGCCAGCAGCCAAGAAGGGGTAGGAGCCGGCTACACCTTC. It encodes CASSQEGVGAGYTF. The variable domain in full, completed from reference TRBV14 and TRBJ1-2, reads EAGVTQFPSHSVIEKGQTVTLRCDPISGHDNLYWYRRVMGKEIKFLLHFVKESKQDESGMPNNRFLAERTGGTYSTLKVQPAELEDSGVYFCASSQEGVGAGYTFGSGTRLTVV.

CDR3 sequence: CASSPNSLASFGTDTQYF. CDR3 in DNA: TGCGCCAGCAGCCCAAACTCACTAGCTTCGTTCGGCACAGATACGCAGTATTTT. The V gene is TRBV5-1, the J gene TRBJ2-3; D is possibly TRBD2 (6 bases). The V gene's germline CDR1 is SGHRS and CDR2 YFSETQ. This CDR3 is 18 amino acids long. V lost 4 bases and J lost 1, with 22 bases in between.

The rearrangement links TRBV6-1 to TRBJ1-3, with 10 bases identical to TRBD1. This CDR3 has 17 amino acids. CDR1 MNHNS and CDR2 SASEGT come from the germline V gene. V shed 2 bases, J shed 6 bases, and the junction held 10 bases outside the gene matches. The CDR3 protein is CASSEFVEGQGKNTIYF. The CDR3 DNA reads TGTGCCAGCAGTGAATTCGTTGAGGGACAGGGGAAAAACACCATATATTTT.

This clone was observed once. The chain has TRBV4-1 and TRBJ2-7, with 10 bases that match TRBD1. Germline V gene data show CDR1 as MGHRA and CDR2 as YSYEKL. Trimming removed 1 base from V and 2 bases from J; junction bases left unmatched: 2. This CDR3 has 15 residues. CDR3 region: CASSQGQGATYEQYF. The CDR3 bases are TGCGCCAGCAGCCAAGGACAGGGGGCCACCTACGAGCAGTACTTC.

Of note for this clone: Other nucleotide sequences in the sample specify the same CDR3. J is TRBJ2-3 and V is TRBV7-8, with 9 bases aligning to TRBD2. Germline assignment: CDR1 SGHVS and CDR2 FQNEAQ. V lost 3 bases to trimming and J lost 6 bases; unmatched junction nucleotides: 10. The CDR3 length is 16 residues. In nucleotides, the CDR3 is TGTGCCAGCAGCTTGGCTAGCGGGGACTTCACGGATACGCAGTATTTT. It is translated as CASSLASGDFTDTQYF. Variable domain in full (rest from reference TRBV7-8 and TRBJ2-3): GAGVSQSPRYKVAKRGQDVALRCDPISGHVSLFWYQQALGQGPEFLTYFQNEAQLDKSGLPSDRFFAERPEGSVSTLKIQRTQQEDSAVYLCASSLASGDFTDTQYFGPGTRLTVL.

The chain is built from TRBV2 and TRBJ1-1; TRBD1 might be the D (6 bases). Germline values: CDR1 SNHLY, CDR2 FYNNEI. V was shortened by 10 bases and J by 0 bases, with 18 bases between the two germline ends. The CDR3 length is 15 residues. The CDR3 here is CAIQGEGGMNTEAFF. CDR3 DNA: TGTGCCATCCAAGGGGAGGGGGGCATGAACACTGAAGCTTTCTTT.

J is TRBJ2-3 and V is TRBV27, with D possibly being TRBD1 (6 bases). The CDR3 has 15 residues. Trimming removed 0 bases from V and 1 base from J, with 8 bases in between. CDR1 is MNHEY and CDR2 is SMNVEV in the germline V gene (reference sequence). Here the CDR3 reads CASSLSPGGTDTQYF. The CDR3 DNA reads TGTGCCAGCAGTTTATCTCCAGGGGGCACAGATACGCAGTATTTT.

This chain uses TRBV6-1 with TRBJ1-5; TRBD1 aligns across 11 bases. The CDR3 is 23 amino acids. J gave up 4 bases and V 0 bases, and 23 bases lay outside the gene matches. Looked up from germline, CDR1 is MNHNS and CDR2 is SASEGT. Written as DNA, the CDR3 is TGTGCCAGCAGTGAAGCGCGGGTGTCATACGGACAGGACAGGGGGCTAAAGAATCAGCCCCAGCATTTT. Its protein product is CASSEARVSYGQDRGLKNQPQHF.

This clone has only a few counts. The chain has TRBV2 and TRBJ2-7; possibly TRBD2 for D (6 bases). The CDR3 extends over 13 amino acids. CDR1 and CDR2 from the germline V gene are SNHLY and FYNNEI. Trimming took 8 bases from V and 5 from J, leaving 16 bases between them. The CDR3 spells CASLGWRGNEQYF. The CDR3 DNA reads as TGTGCCAGCTTAGGTTGGCGGGGAAACGAGCAGTACTTC.

This clone has only a few counts. CDR3 nucleotide sequence: TGCGCCAGCAGCTCGCGACAGGCTGGAACTGAAGCTTTCTTT. It codes for CASSSRQAGTEAFF. V and J are TRBV5-1 and TRBJ1-1; D may be TRBD1 (6 bases). CDR3 length equals 14 residues. Per the germline V gene, CDR1 is SGHRS and CDR2 is YFSETQ. V was pared by 3 bases and J by 5 bases, with 14 bases between.

The chain has TRBV7-2 and TRBJ1-5; D possibly corresponds to TRBD1 (5 bases). With 1 base removed from V and 8 bases from J, the gap between germline ends came to 15 bases. The germline V gene has CDR1 SGHTA and CDR2 FQGNSA. The CDR3 runs 15 residues. The CDR3 bases are TGTGCCAGCAGCTTAGTGGGGAGGGGTGGAGAGCCCCAGCATTTT. Protein sequence: CASSLVGRGGEPQHF. Looking up the rest from reference TRBV7-2 and TRBJ1-5 gives the full variable domain: GAGVSQSPSNKVTEKGKDVELRCDPISGHTALYWYRQSLGQGLEFLIYFQGNSAPDKSGLPSDRFSAERTGGSVSTLTIQRTQQEDSAVYLCASSLVGRGGEPQHFGDGTRLSIL.

This chain uses TRBV4-1 with TRBJ1-2; possible D gene TRBD1, 6 bases. The CDR3 runs 13 residues. Germline lookup yields CDR1 MGHRA and CDR2 YSYEKL. V was trimmed by 4 bases and J by 2 bases, leaving 8 bases between them. The CDR3 protein is CASSPTGNYGYTF. DNA of the CDR3: TGCGCCAGCAGCCCAACAGGGAACTATGGCTACACCTTC.